A single sample gave rise to the 3 T cell receptor beta chains below, sequenced in a study of blood T cell repertoires in COVID-19. Assay: immunoSEQ multiplex PCR; the TCRdb copy retains only in-frame clones and omits some. The data hold 440,000 or so clones, with about 91% observed a single time. The sequenced sample was peripheral blood. The source is a woman aged 40 to 49 with COVID-19, enrolled during active disease.

V and J are TRBV12-3 or TRBV12-4 and TRBJ1-2, with a weak D call TRBD1 (6 bases). The CDR3 has 13 amino acids. The V and J ends lost 5 bases and 7 bases respectively, with 14 bases between them. CDR3 in amino acids: CASSQTGQRGYTF. The CDR3 DNA is TGTGCCAGCAGTCAAACAGGGCAGCGTGGCTACACCTTC.

This clone was observed a few times. The gene calls are TRBV5-4 and TRBJ1-6; possibly TRBD1 for D (6 bases). The length of the CDR3 is 14 residues. Per the germline V gene, CDR1 is SGHNT and CDR2 is YYREEE (reference sequence). The germline V and J ends were trimmed by 0 bases and 8 bases, with 9 bases remaining between them. CDR3 DNA: TGTGCCAGCAGCTTGGGACAGGCCTATTCACCCCTCCACTTT. Translating it yields CASSLGQAYSPLHF.

This chain joins TRBV6-5 and TRBJ2-5; weak D call: TRBD2 (6 bases). Germline assignment: CDR1 MNHEY and CDR2 SVGAGI. This CDR3 has 14 amino acids. V lost 7 bases and J lost 3, with 15 bases in between. The CDR3 nucleotides are TGTGCCAGCACCCCCGGGGGTTCGAAAGAGACCCAGTACTTC. This sequence encodes CASTPGGSKETQYF.